A selection of T cell receptor beta chains follows, all from one sample in a study of cytomegalovirus exposure and HLA in healthy donors. Only in-frame clones appear in the TCRdb table, and some are missing; sequencing was by immunoSEQ multiplex PCR. The sample shows more than 100,000 clones, more than 60% of them seen only once. Input material: PBMCs. The receptors derive from a man aged 35 to 55 in good health and CMV-seropositive. CDR3s include the opening cysteine and the closing phenylalanine or tryptophan. Each record gives: clone size, V gene, D gene, J gene, CDR3 DNA, CDR3 protein. A D gene is named only where the DNA matches it firmly. Rows may omit the clone size; those that give it use once, few, many or a size class.

size: few
V: TRBV21-1
D: -
J: TRBJ1-2
DNA: TGTGCCAGCAGCCGTCACTACGGGACAGGGGGCGCCTACACCTTC
CDR3: CASSRHYGTGGAYTF

size: -
V: TRBV7-3
D: TRBD2
J: TRBJ2-2
DNA: TGTGCCAGCAGCTTCACAAATCCTAGCGGGAACACCGGGGAGCTGTTTTTT
CDR3: CASSFTNPSGNTGELFF

size: -
V: TRBV29-1
D: TRBD1
J: TRBJ1-2
DNA: TGCAGCGTTGAAGAGGGGGACAGGAACTATGGCTACACCTTC
CDR3: CSVEEGDRNYGYTF

size: -
V: TRBV6-6
D: TRBD1
J: TRBJ2-7
DNA: TGTGCCAGCAGCAAGGACAGGGGGCTTTTCCCCTACGAGCAGTACTTC
CDR3: CASSKDRGLFPYEQYF

size: -
V: TRBV27
D: TRBD2
J: TRBJ2-7
DNA: TGTGCCAGCAGTTTTGCTGGGACTAGCGGCTCCTACGAGCAGTACTTC
CDR3: CASSFAGTSGSYEQYF

size: few
V: TRBV6-6
D: TRBD1
J: TRBJ2-2
DNA: TGTGCCAGTTTTCAGGGGGCGCGGGACACCGGGGAGCTGTTTTTT
CDR3: CASFQGARDTGELFF

size: -
V: TRBV5-1
D: TRBD2
J: TRBJ2-7
DNA: TGCGCCAGCAGCGAGCGGGGGGGCCTCGACGAGCAGTACTTC
CDR3: CASSERGGLDEQYF

size: -
V: TRBV4-2
D: -
J: TRBJ2-7
DNA: TGTGCCAGCAGCCAAGATCGAGACTACGAGCAGTACTTC
CDR3: CASSQDRDYEQYF

size: -
V: TRBV6-5
D: -
J: TRBJ1-1
DNA: TGTGCCAGCAGTTACTCGCGATGGGCTGATGGGAGTGAAGCTTTCTTT
CDR3: CASSYSRWADGSEAFF

size: -
V: TRBV2
D: TRBD2
J: TRBJ2-7
DNA: TGTGCCAGCACCGGACTAGCGGGAGATTTCGAGCAGTACTTC
CDR3: CASTGLAGDFEQYF